This TCR beta chain stems from a study of graft-versus-host responses after intestinal transplantation. Study overall: Recipients had multivisceral, liver-intestinal, or isolated intestinal transplants. Study-wide points: With peak circulating GvH clone levels came an association with early post-transplant HvG declines. The authors found GvH clones in recipient marrow, some appearing first in ileum or blood. The study found high graft-versus-host to host-versus-graft clonal ratios in allografts of patients with graft-donor T cell macrochimerism.

About this clone itself: No antigen is known for it.

The method was immunoSEQ multiplex PCR; TCRdb's version includes in-frame clones alone and lacks a portion of them. Here the sample spans more than 65,000 clones, nearly 85% being singletons. This CDR3 comprises 15 residues. Germline V gives CDR1 LGHNT, CDR2 FRNRAP. V lost 0 bases and J 5 bases, leaving 13 bases between the germline ends. The chain uses TRBV12-5 and TRBJ1-2, with a weak D call TRBD1 (6 bases). The receptor comes from a human donor who was the organ donor for an intestinal transplant. This specimen consisted of unstimulated CD4+ T cells sorted from spleen or lymph node cells, obtained before transplant. The CDR3: CASGLVLGATYGYTF. CDR3 nucleotide sequence: TGTGCTAGTGGTTTGGTGTTGGGGGCGACTTATGGCTACACCTTC.